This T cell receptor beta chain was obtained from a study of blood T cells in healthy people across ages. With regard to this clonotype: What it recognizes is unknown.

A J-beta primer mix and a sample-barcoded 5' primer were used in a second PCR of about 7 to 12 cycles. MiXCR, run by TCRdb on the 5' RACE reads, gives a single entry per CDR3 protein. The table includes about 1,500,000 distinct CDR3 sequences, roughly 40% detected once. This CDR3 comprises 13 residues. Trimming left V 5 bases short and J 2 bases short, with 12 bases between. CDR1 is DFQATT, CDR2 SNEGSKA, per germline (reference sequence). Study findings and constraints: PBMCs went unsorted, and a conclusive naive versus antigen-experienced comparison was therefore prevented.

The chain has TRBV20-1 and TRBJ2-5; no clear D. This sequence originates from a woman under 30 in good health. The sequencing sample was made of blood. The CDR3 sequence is CSADPQKQETQYF. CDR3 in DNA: TGCAGTGCTGATCCTCAAAAACAAGAGACCCAGTACTTC.